What follows are 27 T cell receptor beta chains derived from one specimen sequenced in a study of T cells in Graves' hyperthyroidism and ophthalmopathy. Amplified regions were TCR beta CDR3 sequences from RNA transcripts. Initially, a first-round RT-PCR of the TCR CDR3 employed the HTBI primer set. TCRdb fed the multiplex PCR reads into MiXCR, producing one record per CDR3 protein. The sample has about 500,000 distinct CDR3 sequences, around an eighth seen once. Input material: blood. These receptors were obtained from a woman younger than 35 with Graves' hyperthyroidism.

This clonotype was seen repeatedly, ten times or more. This rearrangement joins TRBV6-5 to TRBJ1-6; D gene unclear. The V gene's germline CDR1 is MNHEY and CDR2 SVGAGI. V lost 0 bases to trimming and J lost 5 bases, with 8 bases between them. The CDR3 loop spans 15 amino acids. The CDR3 nucleotides are TGTGCCAGCAGTTACTCCGGAGAAGATAATTCACCCCTCCACTTT. Translated: CASSYSGEDNSPLHF.

This clonotype was found many times. V usage is TRBV11-2 and J usage is TRBJ2-7, with D perhaps being TRBD1 or TRBD2 (5 bases each). Trimming cost V 3 bases and J 9 bases, with 18 bases left between them. Germline CDR1 SGHAT, CDR2 FQNNGV. The CDR3 spans 14 residues. The CDR3 is CASSFESRRDGQYF. The CDR3 DNA sequence: TGTGCCAGCAGCTTCGAGAGTAGACGGGACGGGCAGTACTTC.

The V gene is TRBV10-1, the J gene TRBJ1-3; D call uncertain. Trimming left V 3 bases short and J 2 bases short, with 8 bases between. Per the germline V gene, CDR1 is WNHNN and CDR2 is SYGVQD (reference sequence). The CDR3 is 14 residues long. The CDR3 DNA follows: TGCGCCAGCAGTGAAGGTGGACCTGGAAACACCATATATTTT. Translating it yields CASSEGGPGNTIYF.

This clonotype was counted ten times or more. V is TRBV27 and J is TRBJ1-1; weak D call: TRBD1 (5 bases). V lost 7 bases and J 2 bases, leaving 17 bases between the germline ends. The CDR3 is 15 residues long. Germline CDR1 MNHEY, CDR2 SMNVEV (reference sequence). The CDR3 protein is CASNKRGTGNTEAFF. DNA for the CDR3: TGTGCCAGCAATAAACGGGGCACAGGCAACACTGAAGCTTTCTTT.

The chain uses TRBV29-1 and TRBJ1-4, with D unclear. This CDR3 contains 12 residues. V shed 3 bases and J shed 11 bases, with 13 bases lying between them. Germline lookup yields CDR1 SQVTM and CDR2 ANQGSEA. CDR3 in amino acids: CSVEGPDGKLFF. The CDR3 DNA reads as TGCAGCGTTGAGGGCCCCGATGGGAAACTGTTTTTT.

This clonotype came up many times. CDR3 DNA: TGCAGCGTGTCGGGACCGGCTAGTGAAGCTTTCTTT. Protein: CSVSGPASEAFF. The chain carries TRBV29-1 and TRBJ1-1, with D possibly matching TRBD1 (5 bases). Germline CDR1 reads SQVTM; CDR2 reads ANQGSEA. The CDR3 is 12 amino acids. Trimming shortened V by 6 bases and J by 7 bases, and 15 bases separated the two germline ends.

The chain employs TRBV3-1 and TRBJ1-1; no firm D call. Germline values: CDR1 LGHDT, CDR2 YNNKEL (reference sequence). V was shortened by 4 bases and J by 2 bases, with 11 bases between the two germline ends. This CDR3 is built from 14 residues. Written as DNA, the CDR3 is TGTGCCAGCAGCCGGGAGGCCGCAAACACTGAAGCTTTCTTT. Translating it yields CASSREAANTEAFF.

The sample holds many counts of this clonotype. The chain combines TRBV11-2 with TRBJ2-7, with TRBD1 identical over 7 bases. CDR1 SGHAT and CDR2 FQNNGV come from the germline V gene. This CDR3 contains 13 residues. The V gene end was trimmed by 7 bases and the J gene end by 2 bases; junction bases not matched to a gene: 5. The CDR3 DNA reads TGTGCCAGCAAACTGGGACAGACCTACGAGCAGTACTTC. It codes for CASKLGQTYEQYF.

This clonotype occurred many times. The genes are TRBV7-9 and TRBJ2-7; D might be TRBD1 (5 bases). CDR3 length equals 15 residues. Trimming removed 3 bases from V and 1 base from J, with 13 bases in between. In germline, CDR1 is SEHNR, CDR2 FQNEAQ (reference sequence). CDR3 DNA: TGTGCCAGCAGCTTGACGGAGACAGCGTCCTACGAGCAGTACTTC. Its protein is CASSLTETASYEQYF.

On this clonotype itself: Just one base apart from a much larger clone, this may be a read error. J is TRBJ1-3 and V is TRBV12-3 or TRBV12-4, with no clear D. The CDR3 extends over 14 amino acids. The CDR3 DNA follows: TGTGCCAGCAAAGGTTCGTGGTCTGGAAACACCGTATATTTT. It specifies CASKGSWSGNTVYF.

The sample holds many counts of this clonotype. V gene TRBV5-6 combines with J gene TRBJ2-7; either TRBD1 or TRBD2 may supply D (5 bases each). The V gene's germline CDR1 is SGHDT and CDR2 YYEEEE. V was pared by 4 bases and J by 4 bases, with 15 bases between. The CDR3 is 14 amino acids. The DNA of the CDR3 is TGTGCCAGCAGCATCGGGACCGGGTGGTACGAGCAGTACTTC. Its translation: CASSIGTGWYEQYF. Supplemented by reference TRBV5-6 and TRBJ2-7, the full variable domain reads DAGVTQSPTHLIKTRGQQVTLRCSPKSGHDTVSWYQQALGQGPQFIFQYYEEEERQRGNFPDRFSGHQFPNYSSELNVNALLLGDSALYLCASSIGTGWYEQYFGPGTRLTVT.

This clonotype was counted ten times or more. The chain couples TRBV3-1 to TRBJ1-5; D unclear. The CDR3 has 16 residues. The germline V and J ends were trimmed by 4 bases and 1 base, with 14 bases remaining between them. Per the germline V gene, CDR1 is LGHDT and CDR2 is YNNKEL (reference sequence). Here the CDR3 DNA reads TGTGCCAGCAGCCCATCCGGGTCGGGGAGCAATCAGCCCCAGCATTTT. Translation: CASSPSGSGSNQPQHF.

This clonotype was counted at least ten times. The chain's CDR3 is CASSQDGQGNEKLFF. CDR3 DNA sequence: TGTGCCAGCAGCCAGGATGGACAGGGTAATGAAAAACTGTTTTTT. The genes are TRBV4-2 and TRBJ1-4, with 8 positions matching TRBD1. The V segment lost 3 bases and the J segment 4 bases; nucleotides outside the gene matches: 4. The V gene's germline CDR1 is LGHNA and CDR2 YNFKEQ. The CDR3 has 15 residues.

This clonotype was recorded a few times. The chain joins TRBV19 to TRBJ2-1; 7 positions agree with TRBD2. Trimming removed 6 bases from V and 8 bases from J; junction bases left unmatched: 4. The germline CDR1 and CDR2 sequences are LNHDA and SQIVND (reference sequence). The CDR3 runs to 12 residues. The CDR3 sequence is CASRWGGDEQFF. For the CDR3, the DNA is TGTGCCAGTAGGTGGGGAGGGGATGAGCAGTTCTTC.

This clonotype was recorded at least ten times. The chain recombines TRBV12-3 or TRBV12-4 with TRBJ2-1; unclear D gene. Trimming took 3 bases from V and 0 from J, leaving 12 bases between them. The CDR3 is made up of 16 amino acids. CDR3 nucleotides: TGTGCCAGCAGTTTTTGGGCGCGGAGCTCCTACAATGAGCAGTTCTTC. Amino acids: CASSFWARSSYNEQFF.

This clonotype came up many times. The chain links TRBV12-3 or TRBV12-4 to TRBJ2-1; D might be TRBD2 (5 bases). Trimming took 3 bases from V and 8 from J, leaving 14 bases between them. This CDR3 contains 14 residues. The CDR3 loop is CASSFRAGGDEQFF. CDR3 DNA sequence: TGTGCCAGCAGTTTTAGGGCAGGAGGCGATGAGCAGTTCTTC.

The chain joins TRBV4-1 to TRBJ2-7; D remains unclear. The CDR3 covers 13 residues. V was pared by 0 bases and J by 3 bases, with 6 bases between. The germline V gene encodes CDR1 MGHRA and CDR2 YSYEKL. CDR3 nucleotides: TGCGCCAGCAGCCAAGATTTAAACTACGAGCAGTACGTC. Translation: CASSQDLNYEQYV.

The table lists this clonotype with many counts. The chain employs TRBV6-5 and TRBJ1-1; 7 nucleotides agree with TRBD1. The CDR3 is 16 residues long. The trim removed 4 bases at V and 7 bases at J, leaving 15 bases unmatched. CDR1 is MNHEY, CDR2 SVGAGI, per germline. CDR3 sequence reads: CASSSLGGLRGVEAFF. CDR3 DNA: TGTGCCAGCAGTTCTCTAGGGGGCCTCCGTGGCGTTGAAGCTTTCTTT.

This chain links TRBV5-1 with TRBJ2-7; 8 bases agree with TRBD1. Germline V lookup: CDR1 SGHRS, CDR2 YFSETQ. V trimming: 2 bases; J trimming: 3 bases; junction bases outside the gene matches: 10. This CDR3 is 16 amino acids long. The chain's CDR3 is CASSLGHGDRYYEQYV. CDR3 nucleotides: TGCGCCAGCAGCTTAGGACACGGGGACAGGTACTACGAGCAGTACGTC.

This clonotype was seen ten or more times. The V and J genes are TRBV3-1 and TRBJ2-7, with 9 bases fitting TRBD2. Per germline, CDR1 LGHDT and CDR2 YNNKEL (reference sequence). With V trimmed by 1 base and J by 2 bases, 6 bases remained unmatched. The CDR3 loop spans 16 amino acids. CDR3: CASSQVSGRATYEQYV. CDR3 sequence (DNA): TGTGCCAGCAGCCAAGTTAGCGGGAGAGCCACCTACGAGCAGTACGTC.

Remarks on this clonotype: An end of the junction does not agree with germline; a read error may underlie this. The chain has TRBV27 and TRBJ2-1; D is unclear. Germline CDR1 reads MNHEY; CDR2 reads SMNVEV (reference sequence). The CDR3 runs 15 residues. The CDR3 DNA reads as TGTGCCAGCAGCCATAAAAAAGGCTCCTACGATGAGCGGTTCTTC. This codes for CASSHKKGSYDERFF.

This clonotype was seen repeatedly, ten times or more. This sequence joins TRBV20-1 and TRBJ2-3, with 11 nucleotides matching TRBD1. The CDR3 runs to 15 residues. Germline V gene data show CDR1 as DFQATT and CDR2 as SNEGSKA (reference sequence). With V trimmed by 2 bases and J by 4 bases, 5 bases remained unmatched. The DNA for the CDR3 is TGCAGTGCTAGATCCCGGACAGGGGGCGCAGATACGCAGTATTTT. It codes for CSARSRTGGADTQYF.

This clonotype was detected a few times. The rearrangement uses TRBV7-9 and TRBJ1-5; TRBD1 agrees at 8 bases. The CDR3 loop spans 16 amino acids. Unmatched junction bases numbered 9, after V lost 6 bases and J lost 2 bases. Germline CDR1 is SEHNR and CDR2 is FQNEAQ (reference sequence). The CDR3 DNA is TGTGCCAGCAGTTCTAAGGACAGGGCTGGCAATCAGCCCCAGCATTTT. Residues: CASSSKDRAGNQPQHF.

CDR3 sequence reads: CASSLPDRWRGELFF. The CDR3, as DNA: TGTGCCAGCAGCCTACCGGACCGTTGGAGGGGGGAGCTGTTTTTT. V is TRBV7-2 and J is TRBJ2-2; D may be TRBD2 (5 bases). Germline CDR1 and CDR2: SGHTA and FQGNSA. The CDR3 loop spans 15 amino acids. Trimming shortened V by 5 bases and J by 8 bases, and 18 bases separated the two germline ends. Variable domain in full (rest from reference TRBV7-2 and TRBJ2-2): GAGVSQSPSNKVTEKGKDVELRCDPISGHTALYWYRQSLGQGLEFLIYFQGNSAPDKSGLPSDRFSAERTGGSVSTLTIQRTQQEDSAVYLCASSLPDRWRGELFFGEGSRLTVL.

This clonotype appeared a few times. The rearrangement links TRBV29-1 to TRBJ2-7; D not certain. The CDR3 is 14 residues long. CDR1 and CDR2 (germline): SQVTM, ANQGSEA. Deletions cut 7 bases from V and 4 bases from J, with 20 bases between. The CDR3 is CSGSSGKPYYEQYV. CDR3 sequence (DNA): TGCAGCGGCTCCTCCGGCAAACCCTATTACGAGCAGTACGTC.

The rearrangement joins TRBV13 to TRBJ1-4; perhaps TRBD1 as D (6 bases). Trimming removed 4 bases at V and 8 bases at J, with 17 bases between. CDR1 PRHDT and CDR2 FYEKMQ come from the germline V gene (reference sequence). CDR3 size: 15 residues. The CDR3 DNA reads as TGTGCCAGCAGCTCCCACGACAGGCGGAGCGAAAAACTGTTTTTT. Encoded protein: CASSSHDRRSEKLFF. The full variable domain, rest sourced from reference TRBV13 and TRBJ1-4, is AAGVIQSPRHLIKEKRETATLKCYPIPRHDTVYWYQQGPGQDPQFLISFYEKMQSDKGSIPDRFSAQQFSDYHSELNMSSLELGDSALYFCASSSHDRRSEKLFFGSGTQLSVL.

The chain joins TRBV14 to TRBJ2-5; D not resolved. The V gene lost 3 bases and the J gene lost 2 bases, with 10 bases spanning the gap. The CDR3 consists of 14 residues. Per the germline V gene, CDR1 is SGHDN and CDR2 is FVKESK. CDR3 nucleotides: TGTGCCAGCAGCCATTACTCACCTCAAGAGACCCAGTACTTC. Protein: CASSHYSPQETQYF.